This T cell receptor beta chain was retrieved from a study of T cells in Graves' hyperthyroidism and ophthalmopathy. Regions amplified from RNA transcripts were the TCR beta CDR3 regions. The HTBI primer set served for first-round RT-PCR of the TCR CDR3. MiXCR was run by TCRdb on the multiplex PCR reads, yielding one entry per CDR3 protein. The sample comprises about 640,000 distinct CDR3 sequences, less than 25% of which are singletons, and under 35% rests with the top ten. Sequenced input: blood. This clonotype was sampled from a man between 25 and 39 years old with Graves' ophthalmopathy.

The CDR3 sequence: CASSLPLTGYNSPLHF. For the CDR3, the DNA is TGTGCCAGCAGTTTGCCATTGACAGGATATAATTCACCCCTCCACTTT. The V and J genes are TRBV28 and TRBJ1-6; D is perhaps TRBD1 (6 bases). The V end lost 3 bases, the J end lost 4 bases, and 13 bases lay between the germline ends. The germline V gene has CDR1 MDHEN and CDR2 SYDVKM. The CDR3 sequence is 16 residues long.